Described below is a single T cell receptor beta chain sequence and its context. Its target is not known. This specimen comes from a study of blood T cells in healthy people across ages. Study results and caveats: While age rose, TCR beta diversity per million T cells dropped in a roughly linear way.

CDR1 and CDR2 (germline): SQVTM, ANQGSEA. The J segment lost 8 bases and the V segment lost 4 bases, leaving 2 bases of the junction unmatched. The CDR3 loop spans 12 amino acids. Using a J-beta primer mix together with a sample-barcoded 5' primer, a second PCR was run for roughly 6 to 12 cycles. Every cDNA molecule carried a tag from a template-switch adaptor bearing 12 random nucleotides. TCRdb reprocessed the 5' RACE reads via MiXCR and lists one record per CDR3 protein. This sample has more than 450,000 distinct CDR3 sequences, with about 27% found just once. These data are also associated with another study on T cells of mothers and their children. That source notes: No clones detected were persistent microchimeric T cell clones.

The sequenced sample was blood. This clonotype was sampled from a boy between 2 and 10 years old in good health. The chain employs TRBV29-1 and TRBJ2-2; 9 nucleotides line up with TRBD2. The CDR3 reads CSVALAGGELFF. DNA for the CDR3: TGCAGCGTTGCCCTAGCGGGAGGGGAGCTGTTTTTT.